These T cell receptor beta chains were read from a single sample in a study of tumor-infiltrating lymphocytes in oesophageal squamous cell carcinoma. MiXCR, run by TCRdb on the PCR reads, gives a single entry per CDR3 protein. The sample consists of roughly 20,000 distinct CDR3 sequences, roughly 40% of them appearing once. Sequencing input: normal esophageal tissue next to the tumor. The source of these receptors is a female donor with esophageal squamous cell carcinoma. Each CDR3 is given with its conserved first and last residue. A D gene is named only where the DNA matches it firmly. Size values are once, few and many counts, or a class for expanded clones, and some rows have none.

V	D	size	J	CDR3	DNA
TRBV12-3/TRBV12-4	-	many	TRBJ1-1	CASTLMNTEAFF	TGTGCCAGCACACTAATGAACACTGAAGCTTTCTTT
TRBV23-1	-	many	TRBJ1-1	CVNCPTPRSDTEAFF	TGCGTCAACTGCCCAACCCCCCGATCGGACACTGAAGCTTTCTTT
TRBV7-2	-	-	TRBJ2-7	CASSSPIRGMVSYEQYF	TGTGCCAGCAGCTCCCCGATTCGGGGTATGGTCTCCTACGAGCAGTACTTC
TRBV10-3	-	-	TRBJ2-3	CAISVDQDTQYF	TGTGCCATCAGTGTCGACCAAGATACGCAGTATTTT
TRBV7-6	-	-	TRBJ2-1	CASSDGHNEQFF	TGTGCCAGCAGCGACGGACACAATGAGCAGTTCTTC
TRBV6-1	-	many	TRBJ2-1	CASRSSQETQFF	TGTGCCAGCAGAAGCAGCCAAGAGACCCAGTTCTTC
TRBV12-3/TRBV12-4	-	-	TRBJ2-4	CASSYGGSDIQYF	TGTGCCAGCAGTTACGGCGGCTCAGACATTCAGTACTTC
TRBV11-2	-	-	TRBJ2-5	CASSLTNMETQYF	TGTGCCAGCAGCTTAACTAACATGGAGACCCAGTACTTC
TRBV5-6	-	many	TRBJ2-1	CASSTWGIAYNEQFF	TGTGCCAGCAGCACCTGGGGGATCGCCTACAATGAGCAGTTCTTC
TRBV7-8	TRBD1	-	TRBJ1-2	CASSFTGQGNRGYTF	TGTGCCAGCAGCTTTACGGGACAGGGGAATAGGGGCTACACCTTC
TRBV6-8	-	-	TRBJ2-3	CASSYSRPDTQYF	TGTGCCAGCAGTTACTCGAGGCCAGATACGCAGTATTTT
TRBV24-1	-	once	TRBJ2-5	CATSDTGTGETQYF	TGTGCCACCAGTGATACAGGGACTGGGGAGACCCAGTACTTC
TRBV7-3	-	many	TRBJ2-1	CASSLGGWGEQFF	TGTGCCAGCAGCTTAGGGGGGTGGGGTGAGCAGTTCTTC
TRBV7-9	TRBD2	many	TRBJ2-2	CASSYLAGITGELFF	TGTGCCAGCAGCTACCTAGCGGGCATAACCGGGGAGCTGTTTTTT
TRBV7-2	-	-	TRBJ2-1	CASSRGGGVREQFF	TGTGCCAGCAGCCGCGGTGGCGGGGTGAGAGAGCAGTTCTTC
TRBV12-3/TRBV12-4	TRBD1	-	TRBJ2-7	CAISRQGSGEQYF	TGTGCCATCTCGAGACAGGGGTCGGGCGAGCAGTACTTC
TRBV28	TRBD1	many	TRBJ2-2	CASSLEDTGDTGELFF	TGTGCCAGCAGTTTGGAGGATACAGGGGACACCGGGGAGCTGTTTTTT
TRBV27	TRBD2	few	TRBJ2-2	CASSFKTSGRGNTGELFF	TGTGCCAGCAGTTTTAAGACTAGCGGGAGAGGGAACACCGGGGAGCTGTTTTTT
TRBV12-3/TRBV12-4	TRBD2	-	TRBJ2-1	CASSHAWGGAYNEQFF	TGTGCCAGCAGCCATGCCTGGGGGGGTGCCTACAATGAGCAGTTCTTC
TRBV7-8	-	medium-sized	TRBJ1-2	CASSLGLGDYGYTF	TGTGCCAGCAGCTTAGGGTTGGGGGACTATGGCTACACCTTC
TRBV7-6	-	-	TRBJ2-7	CASSPGTEQYF	TGTGCCAGCAGCCCAGGAACCGAGCAGTACTTC
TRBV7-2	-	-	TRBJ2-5	CASSTGPVGETQYF	TGTGCCAGCAGCACCGGACCAGTCGGGGAGACCCAGTACTTC
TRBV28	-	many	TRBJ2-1	CASSSQGYNEQFF	TGTGCCAGCAGTTCACAGGGTTACAATGAGCAGTTCTTC
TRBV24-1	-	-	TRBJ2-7	CATSDLRFAGTNEQYF	TGTGCCACCAGTGATTTGCGGTTTGCGGGAACGAATGAGCAGTACTTC
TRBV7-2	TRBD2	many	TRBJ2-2	CASRPNLAEHGTGELFF	TGTGCCAGCAGGCCAAATCTAGCGGAGCATGGCACCGGGGAGCTGTTTTTT
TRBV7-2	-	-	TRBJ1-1	CASSLQKNTEAFF	TGTGCCAGCAGCTTACAGAAGAACACTGAAGCTTTCTTT
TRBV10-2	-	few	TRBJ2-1	CASSMQGGEQFF	TGCGCCAGCAGTATGCAAGGGGGTGAGCAGTTCTTC
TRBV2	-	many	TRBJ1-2	CASRYQGYGYTF	TGTGCCAGCAGGTACCAGGGCTATGGCTACACCTTC
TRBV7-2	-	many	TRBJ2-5	CASSRVRETQYF	TGTGCCAGCAGCCGTGTCCGAGAGACCCAGTACTTC
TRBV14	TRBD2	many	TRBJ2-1	CASSQEGLAGRIEQFF	TGTGCCAGCAGCCAAGAAGGACTAGCGGGAAGGATTGAGCAGTTCTTC
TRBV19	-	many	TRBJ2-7	CASSILGGQEQYF	TGTGCCAGTAGTATTTTAGGAGGTCAGGAGCAGTACTTC
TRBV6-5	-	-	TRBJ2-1	CAGSGGLASYNEQFF	TGTGCCGGCTCTGGTGGGCTAGCGTCCTACAATGAGCAGTTCTTC
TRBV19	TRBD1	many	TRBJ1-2	CASNPGQGAVDGYTF	TGTGCCAGTAACCCGGGACAGGGGGCAGTGGATGGCTACACCTTC
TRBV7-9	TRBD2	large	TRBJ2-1	CASSSGLAGGPFDEQFF	TGTGCCAGCAGCTCCGGACTAGCGGGAGGCCCTTTCGATGAGCAGTTCTTC
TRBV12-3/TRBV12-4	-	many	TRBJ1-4	CASSFATEKVFF	TGTGCCAGCAGCTTCGCGACTGAAAAGGTGTTTTTT
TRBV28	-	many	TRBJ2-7	CASSERKREQYF	TGTGCCAGCAGTGAAAGAAAGCGCGAGCAGTACTTC
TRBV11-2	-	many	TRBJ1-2	CASSFPPRGGYTF	TGTGCCAGCAGCTTCCCCCCCCGGGGTGGCTACACCTTC
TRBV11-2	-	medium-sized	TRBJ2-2	CASSPARGVVGELFF	TGTGCCAGCAGCCCGGCCAGGGGGGTAGTCGGGGAGCTGTTTTTT
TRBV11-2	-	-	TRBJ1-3	CASSSASAGNTIYF	TGTGCCAGCAGCTCCGCTAGCGCTGGAAACACCATATATTTT
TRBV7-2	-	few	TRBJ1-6	CASSYPEGSGYEQYF	TGTGCCAGCAGCTACCCTGAGGGATCAGGCTACGAGCAGTACTTT
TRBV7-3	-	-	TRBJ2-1	CASSPMGGGTYNEQFF	TGTGCCAGCAGCCCAATGGGAGGGGGTACCTACAATGAGCAGTTCTTC
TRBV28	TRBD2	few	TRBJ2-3	CASSLAGGPSTDTQYF	TGTGCCAGCAGTTTAGCGGGAGGGCCATCCACAGATACGCAGTATTTT
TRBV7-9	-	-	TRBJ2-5	CASSLARLGQETQYF	TGTGCCAGCAGCTTAGCCCGACTAGGCCAAGAGACCCAGTACTTC
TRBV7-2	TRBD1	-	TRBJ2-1	CASSSDRGGEQFF	TGTGCCAGCAGCTCCGACAGGGGCGGGGAGCAGTTCTTC
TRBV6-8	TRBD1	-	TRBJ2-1	CASSYWAPSTGSNNEQFF	TGTGCCAGCAGTTACTGGGCCCCTTCGACAGGGTCCAACAATGAGCAGTTCTTC
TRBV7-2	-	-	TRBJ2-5	CASTPKGGGNEQYF	TGTGCCAGCACTCCCAAGGGTGGAGGGAATGAGCAGTACTTC
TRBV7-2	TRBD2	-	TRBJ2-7	CASSAVGGGEQYF	TGTGCCAGCAGCGCTGTTGGGGGGGGCGAGCAGTACTTC
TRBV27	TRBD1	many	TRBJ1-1	CASSFGQGAEAFF	TGTGCCAGCAGTTTCGGGCAGGGGGCTGAAGCTTTCTTT
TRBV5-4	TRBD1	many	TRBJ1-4	CASSLGQGGNEKLFF	TGTGCCAGCAGCTTGGGACAGGGAGGGAATGAAAAACTGTTTTTT